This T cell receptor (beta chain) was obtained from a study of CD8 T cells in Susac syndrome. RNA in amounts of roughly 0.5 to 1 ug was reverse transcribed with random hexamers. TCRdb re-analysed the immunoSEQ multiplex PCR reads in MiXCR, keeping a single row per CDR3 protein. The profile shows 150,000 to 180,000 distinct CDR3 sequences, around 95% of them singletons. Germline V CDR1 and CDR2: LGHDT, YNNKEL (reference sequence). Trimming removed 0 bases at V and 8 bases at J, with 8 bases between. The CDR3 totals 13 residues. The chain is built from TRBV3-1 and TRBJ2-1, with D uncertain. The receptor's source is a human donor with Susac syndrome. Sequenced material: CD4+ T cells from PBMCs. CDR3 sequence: CASSQELSYEQFF. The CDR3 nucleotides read TGTGCCAGCAGCCAAGAACTGTCCTATGAGCAGTTCTTC.